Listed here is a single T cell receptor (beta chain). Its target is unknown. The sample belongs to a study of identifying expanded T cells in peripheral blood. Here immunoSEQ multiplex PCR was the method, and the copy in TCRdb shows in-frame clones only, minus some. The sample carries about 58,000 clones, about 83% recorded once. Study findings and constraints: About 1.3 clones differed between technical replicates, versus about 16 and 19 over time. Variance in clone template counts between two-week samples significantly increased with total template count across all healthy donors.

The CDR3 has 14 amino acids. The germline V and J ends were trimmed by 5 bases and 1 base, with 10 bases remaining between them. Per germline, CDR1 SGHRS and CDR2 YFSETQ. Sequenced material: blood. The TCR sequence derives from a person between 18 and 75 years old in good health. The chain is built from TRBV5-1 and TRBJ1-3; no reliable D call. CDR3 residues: CASSPNLSGNTIYF. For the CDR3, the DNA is TGCGCCAGCAGTCCGAATTTGTCTGGAAACACCATATATTTT.